This TCR beta chain was documented in a study of cytomegalovirus exposure and HLA in healthy donors. Study findings and constraints: TCR beta chains numbering more than 150 were designated cytomegalovirus-associated.

Separation from the roughly 670-subject first cohort characterized the roughly 130-subject validation cohort, to which the donors belonged. Using immunoSEQ multiplex PCR, the repertoire was profiled, and TCRdb retains in-frame clones only, with some absent. In the table there are 100,000 to 150,000 clones, more than 70% of which are singletons. A remark on this clone: Its antigen is not known.

Material: PBMCs. This TCR derives from a man aged 25-40 years in good health and CMV-seronegative.

The CDR3 nucleotides read TGTGCCAGCAGTGTACGGTCCCGGGAAGATACGCAGTATTTT. As protein: CASSVRSREDTQYF. V usage is TRBV2 and J usage is TRBJ2-3; weak D call: TRBD2 (5 bases). This CDR3 spans 14 amino acids. The ends were cut back, 4 bases at V and 5 bases at J, with 13 bases in the middle. Germline CDR1 reads SNHLY; CDR2 reads FYNNEI.